Presented here are 13 T cell receptor beta chains from one specimen sequenced in a study of shared clonotypes between healthy human individuals (TCRdb year 2020). Libraries were prepared through the immunoSEQ multiplex PCR assay. TCRdb provides this immuneACCESS table in a form limited to in-frame rearrangements. Some clones are lacking; in checked studies, under half of them reflect an unresolved V gene, and why the rest are absent is not known. This sample is represented by millions of clones; 85% to 95% of them were singletons. The ten largest clones capture roughly 0.13% of the sample. Sequenced input: naive CD4+ T cells sorted from blood. According to the study, the label for this sample's cell subset or site signals: CD45RA+ positively selected. The receptors were gathered from a man between 18 and 35 years old in good health.

The chain couples TRBV19 to TRBJ1-2; no clear D. Germline CDR1 and CDR2: LNHDA and SQIVND (reference sequence). V was shortened by 4 bases and J by 4 bases, with 16 bases between the two germline ends. This CDR3 is 15 amino acids long. This CDR3 is CASSTPGKLSYGYTF. The CDR3 nucleotides read TGTGCCAGTAGTACCCCAGGAAAGTTGAGCTATGGCTACACCTTC.

A word on this clone: Within the sample, other DNA sequences also encode this same CDR3. J is TRBJ2-5 and V is TRBV7-9; no clear D gene. The V end was cut by 5 bases, the J end by 4 bases, with 5 bases between. This CDR3 has 11 amino acids. Germline assignment: CDR1 SEHNR and CDR2 FQNEAQ (reference sequence). For the CDR3, the DNA is TGTGCCAGCAGCCGAGGAGAGACCCAGTACTTC. Amino acids: CASSRGETQYF.

The chain uses TRBV7-6 and TRBJ2-7; tentative D call: TRBD1 (6 bases). Germline-derived CDR1 and CDR2 are SGHVS and FNYEAQ. The length of the CDR3 is 14 residues. V dropped 5 bases and J dropped 2 bases, with 13 bases sitting between them. The CDR3 sequence is CASSHPSGAYEQYF. The CDR3 DNA is TGTGCCAGCAGCCACCCATCAGGGGCCTACGAGCAGTACTTC.

The V gene is TRBV30, the J gene TRBJ2-7, with a weak D call TRBD1 (5 bases). The ends were cut back, 1 base at V and 2 bases at J, with 15 bases in the middle. Germline V CDR1 and CDR2: GTSNPN, SVGIG (reference sequence). This CDR3 has 15 residues. The CDR3 region has the DNA TGTGCCTGGAGTGAGAGGTCAGGGAAGGCCTACGAGCAGTACTTC. Its protein is CAWSERSGKAYEQYF.

The rearrangement joins TRBV7-9 to TRBJ2-7; tentative D call: TRBD1 (5 bases). This CDR3 is built from 14 residues. V lost 2 bases to trimming and J lost 4 bases, with 12 bases between them. CDR1 is SEHNR, CDR2 FQNEAQ, per germline (reference sequence). This chain's CDR3 is CASSLSSGKYEQYF. The CDR3 coding sequence is TGTGCCAGCAGCTTAAGTTCAGGGAAATACGAGCAGTACTTC.

The genes are TRBV11-2 and TRBJ2-2, with D possibly being TRBD1 (5 bases). CDR3 length: 13 amino acids. V shed 0 bases and J shed 7 bases, with 6 bases lying between them. CDR1 is SGHAT, CDR2 FQNNGV, per germline. The CDR3 region has the DNA TGTGCCAGCAGCTTAGACAGGGTCGGGGAGCTGTTTTTT. The encoded protein is CASSLDRVGELFF.

The CDR3 region is CASRAGQGSGQPQHF. DNA for the CDR3: TGCGCCAGCAGGGCCGGACAGGGGAGCGGTCAGCCCCAGCATTTT. The chain combines TRBV5-1 with TRBJ1-5, with TRBD1 matching 9 bases. The CDR3 extends over 15 amino acids. The V gene end was trimmed by 5 bases and the J gene end by 6 bases; junction bases not matched to a gene: 9. Germline lookup yields CDR1 SGHRS and CDR2 YFSETQ.

This sequence joins TRBV5-4 and TRBJ2-1; possibly TRBD1 for D (5 bases). Between the trimmed V and J ends, which lost 4 bases and 4 bases, there was a span of 15 bases. The CDR3 is 15 residues long. Germline CDR1 and CDR2: SGHNT and YYREEE (reference sequence). The CDR3 nucleotides read TGTGCCAGCAGCAAGGACAAGTCCCTGTACAATGAGCAGTTCTTC. Protein product: CASSKDKSLYNEQFF.

Only one count was recorded for this clone. V is TRBV5-1 and J is TRBJ1-1; D ambiguous. Germline V gene lookup returns CDR1 SGHRS and CDR2 YFSETQ. The CDR3 has 14 residues. Trimming stripped 0 bases from V and 1 base from J, with 7 bases between. The CDR3 region is CASSLGHENTEAFF. In DNA form, the CDR3 reads TGCGCCAGCAGCTTGGGACACGAGAACACTGAAGCTTTCTTT.

V gene TRBV5-1 combines with J gene TRBJ1-3, with 7 bases that match TRBD1. Germline V gives CDR1 SGHRS, CDR2 YFSETQ. The V and J ends lost 0 bases and 3 bases, in that order; junction bases with no gene match: 3. CDR3 length: 15 amino acids. The CDR3 nucleotides read TGCGCCAGCAGCTTGGGGCAGGGGGATGGAAACACCATATATTTT. This gives the protein CASSLGQGDGNTIYF.

This chain connects TRBV7-9 to TRBJ1-5; D is unclear. The V end was cut by 11 bases, the J end by 0 bases, with 11 bases between. The CDR3 loop spans 13 amino acids. Germline-derived CDR1 and CDR2 are SEHNR and FQNEAQ (reference sequence). In DNA, the CDR3 is TGTGCCTTCGGGGAGGTTAGCAATCAGCCCCAGCATTTT. Its protein is CAFGEVSNQPQHF. The full variable domain, completed using reference TRBV7-9 and TRBJ1-5, is DTGVSQNPRHKITKRGQNVTFRCDPISEHNRLYWYRQTLGQGPEFLTYFQNEAQLEKSRLLSDRFSAERPKGSFSTLEIQRTEQGDSAMYLCAFGEVSNQPQHFGDGTRLSIL.

The rearrangement links TRBV11-1 to TRBJ1-1; D is unresolved. The CDR3 sequence is 13 residues long. The germline V and J ends were trimmed by 0 bases and 5 bases, with 7 bases remaining between them. CDR1 is SGHAT, CDR2 FQDESV, per germline (reference sequence). The CDR3 DNA follows: TGTGCCAGCAGCTTAGCGACGAGGACTGAAGCTTTCTTT. This codes for CASSLATRTEAFF.

V usage is TRBV10-3 and J usage is TRBJ1-2; TRBD1 might be the D (5 bases). The CDR3 is 15 amino acids. The V end was cut by 11 bases, the J end by 4 bases, with 23 bases between. Germline V lookup: CDR1 ENHRY, CDR2 SYGVKD. CDR3 region: CAATPRQGDLYGYTF. As DNA, the CDR3 is TGTGCCGCTACCCCGCGACAAGGGGACCTCTATGGCTACACCTTC.